This is a list of T cell receptor beta chains from one sample in a study of CD8 T cells in Susac syndrome. One entry per CDR3 protein results from TCRdb running MiXCR on the immunoSEQ multiplex PCR reads. The profile shows 55,000 to 75,000 distinct CDR3 sequences, around 93% of them singletons. Sequences were obtained from CD4+ T cells from PBMCs. The receptors come from a human donor with Susac syndrome. Each CDR3 is given with its conserved first and last residue. Fields, in order: D gene, V gene, clone size, J gene, CDR3 DNA, CDR3 protein. The D gene is left open where the match is weak. Not every row has a clone size; where given, it reads once, few, many or a size class.

>-|TRBV3-1|-|TRBJ1-6
TGTGCCAGCAGCCAAGCCGGACATTTTAATTCACCCCTCCACTTT
CASSQAGHFNSPLHF
>-|TRBV12-3/TRBV12-4|-|TRBJ1-3
TGTGCCAGCAGACAAACAGCGGCTGCTGGAAACACCATATATTTT
CASRQTAAAGNTIYF
>-|TRBV9|-|TRBJ2-2
TGTGCCAGCAGCGTAGTCCCAGCCTTTACCGGGGAGCTGTTTTTT
CASSVVPAFTGELFF
>TRBD1|TRBV14|-|TRBJ2-3
TGTGCCAGCAGCCCCCTCGGGCAGGGGGCCGCAGATACGCAGTATTTT
CASSPLGQGAADTQYF
>TRBD1|TRBV20-1|-|TRBJ2-4
TGCAGTGCTAGAGCCCCGCCCGGGACAGGGGAGAACATTCAGTACTTC
CSARAPPGTGENIQYF
>-|TRBV12-5|-|TRBJ2-1
TGTGCTAGTGGTACGGGGTGGGATGAGCAGTTCTTC
CASGTGWDEQFF
>-|TRBV5-6|-|TRBJ1-2
TGTGCCAGCAGCCCAGGAAGCTATGGCTACACCTTC
CASSPGSYGYTF
>-|TRBV20-1|-|TRBJ2-5
TGCAGTGCTCCCCTTCCCGGGACGTCGGTCCAAGAGACCCAGTACTTC
CSAPLPGTSVQETQYF
>-|TRBV5-1|-|TRBJ2-5
TGCGCCAGCAGCCCCCCCGCGCCTGGAGGGGAGACCCAGTACTTC
CASSPPAPGGETQYF
>-|TRBV7-7|-|TRBJ2-4
TGTGCTAGCAGCTGTGGGCGACTCCTTCTAGCCAAAAACATTCAGTACTTC
CASSCGRLLLAKNIQYF
>-|TRBV5-4|-|TRBJ2-6
TGTGCCAGCAGCCCAGAGGGGTTTAGCTCTGGGGCCAACGTCCTGACTTTC
CASSPEGFSSGANVLTF
>-|TRBV12-3/TRBV12-4|-|TRBJ2-2
TGTGCCAGCAGGGGATGGGACACCGGGGAGCTGTTTTTT
CASRGWDTGELFF
>-|TRBV7-8|once|TRBJ2-7
TGTGCCAGCAGCTTAAGGACTGGAACCTACGAGCAGTACTTC
CASSLRTGTYEQYF
>-|TRBV10-3|-|TRBJ2-1
TGTGCCATCAGTGAGCCGGAGAGCTCCTACAATGAGCAGTTCTTC
CAISEPESSYNEQFF
>TRBD1|TRBV20-1|-|TRBJ2-5
TGCAGTGCCAACTCCGGACAGGCTCAAGAGACCCAGTACTTC
CSANSGQAQETQYF
>-|TRBV4-1|-|TRBJ2-7
TGCGCCAGCAGCAACCGGGACCGGAGGGGCGAGCAGTACTTC
CASSNRDRRGEQYF
>TRBD1|TRBV3-1|-|TRBJ1-1
TGTGCCAGCAGCCGCAGGACAGGGACAGATTGGAACACTGAAGCTTTCTTT
CASSRRTGTDWNTEAFF
>-|TRBV7-2|-|TRBJ2-5
TGTGCCAGCAGCAGAGGAGGAGCAGAAGAGACCCAGTACTTC
CASSRGGAEETQYF
>-|TRBV9|-|TRBJ2-7
TGTGCCAGCAGCGCCCGGACCTACGAGCAGTACTTC
CASSARTYEQYF
>-|TRBV28|-|TRBJ1-2
TGTGCCAGCAGTGAGGACAGTTACTACACCTTC
CASSEDSYYTF
>-|TRBV7-3|-|TRBJ1-3
TGTGCCAGCAGCTTAGCGGGGGGTATAACTGGAAACACCATATATTTT
CASSLAGGITGNTIYF
>-|TRBV2|-|TRBJ1-5
TGTGCCAGCAGGCGGGAATCCGGACGAAATCAGCCCCAGCATTTT
CASRRESGRNQPQHF
>TRBD1|TRBV7-2|-|TRBJ1-2
TGTGCCAGCAGCCAAAGGACAGGTTCTTACGGCTACACCTTC
CASSQRTGSYGYTF
>-|TRBV6-2/TRBV6-3|-|TRBJ1-2
TGTGCCAGCAGCCAGATCTATGGCTACACCTTC
CASSQIYGYTF
>-|TRBV7-2|once|TRBJ1-2
TGTGCCAGCAGCTTAGCCACTCCTAACTATGGCTACACCTTC
CASSLATPNYGYTF
>TRBD1|TRBV6-6|once|TRBJ1-6
TGTGCCAGCAGACCTGAGGGGGCACACCTCCACTTT
CASRPEGAHLHF